Sequencing of this TCR beta chain was carried out in a study of blood T cell repertoires in COVID-19. Study summary: COVID-19 samples from acute and convalescent phases originated in the United States, Italy and Spain.

This table comes from immunoSEQ multiplex PCR, and its TCRdb copy is limited to in-frame clones, with some not included. Of 190,000 or so clones in the sample, 85% to 90% are singletons; the top ten hold over 0.7%. This clone was seen just once. The CDR3 is made up of 14 amino acids. With V trimmed by 1 base and J by 1 base, 1 base remained unmatched. The germline V gene encodes CDR1 LGHDT and CDR2 YNNKEL (reference sequence). The rearrangement uses TRBV3-1 (or the pseudogene TRBV3-2) and TRBJ2-7, with 7 bases lining up with TRBD1. The source is a woman under 30 who had recovered from COVID-19. Sequencing was carried out using peripheral blood. The CDR3 here is CASSQADRSYEQYF. The CDR3 DNA sequence: TGTGCCAGCAGCCAAGCGGACAGGTCCTACGAGCAGTACTTC.